The 15 T cell receptor beta chains listed next were all sequenced from one sample in a study of cytomegalovirus exposure and HLA in healthy donors. Primers for the PCR totalled 60 Vbeta and 13 Jbeta. Profiled with immunoSEQ multiplex PCR; TCRdb holds only in-frame clones, not every one. The sample lists roughly 200,000 clones, 8.5% to 10% occurring once. The specimen sequenced was PBMCs. Receptors were obtained from a woman aged 25 to 39 in good health and CMV-seropositive.

This clone was found a few times. The chain links TRBV4-1 to TRBJ2-1; TRBD2 agrees at 13 bases. This CDR3 has 19 amino acids. The V gene's germline CDR1 is MGHRA and CDR2 YSYEKL. V dropped 4 bases and J dropped 11; count of bases not matched to a gene: 20. This CDR3 is CASSLGTLGTSGDRAKQFF. The DNA of the CDR3 is TGCGCCAGCAGCCTTGGGACATTAGGGACTAGCGGGGACCGGGCAAAGCAGTTCTTC.

This clone was seen a handful of times. The V call is TRBV5-8, the J call TRBJ1-2; D is unclear. Deletions cut 1 base from V and 3 bases from J, with 7 bases between. The germline CDR1 and CDR2 sequences are SGHTS and YDEGEE. The CDR3 is 13 residues long. CDR3: CASSLFVYYGYTF. The CDR3 nucleotides are TGTGCCAGCAGCTTGTTCGTATACTATGGCTACACCTTC.

A few counts support this clone. The V call is TRBV18, the J call TRBJ1-1; the D is unclear. V lost 6 bases to trimming and J lost 1 base, with 9 bases between them. The CDR3 length is 13 residues. Germline V gives CDR1 KGHSH, CDR2 LQKENI. The CDR3 protein is CASSPYKNTEAFF. The CDR3 nucleotides are TGTGCCAGCTCCCCCTATAAGAACACTGAAGCTTTCTTT.

This rearrangement joins TRBV2 to TRBJ1-2; tentatively, D is TRBD1 (5 bases). Trimming took 6 bases from V and 0 from J, leaving 11 bases between them. This CDR3 comprises 14 residues. CDR1 and CDR2 from the germline V gene are SNHLY and FYNNEI. CDR3 sequence (DNA): TGTGCCAGCAGAGCTGGGGGGTCTAACTATGGCTACACCTTC. This translates into CASRAGGSNYGYTF.

This clone has only a few counts. The V call is TRBV2, the J call TRBJ2-3; D remains ambiguous. This CDR3 is built from 12 residues. Germline V gives CDR1 SNHLY, CDR2 FYNNEI. V was clipped by 8 bases and J by 6 bases, with 12 bases between them. CDR3 sequence: CASRSNGDTQYF. The CDR3 DNA sequence: TGTGCCAGCCGATCTAACGGGGATACGCAGTATTTT.

This clone has only a few counts. The chain couples TRBV2 to TRBJ1-2; D uncertain. V gave up 2 bases and J gave up 3 bases, with 16 bases separating them. Germline CDR1 and CDR2: SNHLY and FYNNEI. The CDR3 is 16 amino acids. The CDR3 sequence: CASSEIAVSFDYGYTF. The CDR3 bases are TGTGCCAGCAGTGAAATTGCGGTATCTTTCGACTATGGCTACACCTTC.

This clone was recorded a few times. The rearrangement uses TRBV5-6 and TRBJ1-2, with 7 bases lining up with TRBD1. Germline loops: CDR1 SGHDT, CDR2 YYEEEE. The CDR3 consists of 16 residues. With V trimmed by 1 base and J by 4 bases, 10 bases remained unmatched. CDR3 bases: TGTGCCAGCAGCTTGCCCGGGACAGTTTCTACCTATGGCTACACCTTC. Protein sequence: CASSLPGTVSTYGYTF. Looking up the rest from reference TRBV5-6 and TRBJ1-2 gives the full variable domain: DAGVTQSPTHLIKTRGQQVTLRCSPKSGHDTVSWYQQALGQGPQFIFQYYEEEERQRGNFPDRFSGHQFPNYSSELNVNALLLGDSALYLCASSLPGTVSTYGYTFGSGTRLTVV.

This chain links TRBV7-9 with TRBJ2-3, with 11 bases that match TRBD1. Germline V gene sequence: CDR1 SEHNR, CDR2 FQNEAQ (reference sequence). This CDR3 is built from 15 residues. The V and J ends lost 5 bases and 1 base, in that order; junction bases with no gene match: 2. CDR3 sequence reads: CASSPGQGGTDTQYF. CDR3 nucleotide sequence: TGTGCCAGCAGCCCGGGACAGGGGGGCACAGATACGCAGTATTTT.

CDR3 sequence: CASSSGGSRYEQYF. CDR3 DNA: TGTGCCAGCAGTTCTGGCGGGAGTCGATACGAGCAGTACTTC. The J gene is TRBJ2-7, the V gene TRBV5-4, with 7 bases that match TRBD2. V shed 5 bases and J 4 bases; nucleotides not matched to a gene: 9. Per germline, CDR1 SGHNT and CDR2 YYREEE (reference sequence). CDR3 length: 14 residues.

V is TRBV4-1 and J is TRBJ1-5, with D possibly TRBD1 on 5 matching bases. This CDR3 spans 16 amino acids. The V gene lost 0 bases and the J gene lost 3 bases, with 12 bases spanning the gap. Germline CDR1 reads MGHRA; CDR2 reads YSYEKL. The CDR3 sequence is CASSQEVTVPNQPQHF. The CDR3 region has the DNA TGCGCCAGCAGCCAAGAGGTGACAGTCCCCAATCAGCCCCAGCATTTT.

This clone has only a few counts. V usage is TRBV30 and J usage is TRBJ2-2; 7 bases line up with TRBD1. The CDR3 length is 14 residues. Germline CDR1 and CDR2: GTSNPN and SVGIG (reference sequence). J gave up 4 bases and V 1 base, and 3 bases lay outside the gene matches. CDR3 sequence (DNA): TGTGCCTGGAGTGCCAGGGGGAGCACCGGGGAGCTGTTTTTT. The encoded protein is CAWSARGSTGELFF.

The J gene is TRBJ2-3, the V gene TRBV5-1; D might be TRBD1 or TRBD2, each matching 5 bases. This CDR3 has 14 amino acids. Trimming shortened V by 4 bases and J by 2 bases, and 11 bases separated the two germline ends. Germline values: CDR1 SGHRS, CDR2 YFSETQ. The CDR3 DNA reads as TGCGCCAGCAGCCTGGAGGACACCACAGATACGCAGTATTTT. This gives the protein CASSLEDTTDTQYF.

The chain carries TRBV5-1 and TRBJ2-1; 10 bases are shared with TRBD1. The CDR3 contains 15 residues. The V gene end was trimmed by 4 bases and the J gene end by 3 bases; junction bases not matched to a gene: 4. In germline, CDR1 is SGHRS, CDR2 YFSETQ. In DNA, the CDR3 is TGCGCCAGCAGCGCCTGGACAGGGGGCTACAATGAGCAGTTCTTC. It translates to CASSAWTGGYNEQFF.

In this sample, this clone turned up a few times. The chain links TRBV7-9 to TRBJ1-4; the match to TRBD1 covers 11 bases. This CDR3 contains 18 residues. V trimming: 5 bases; J trimming: 7 bases; junction bases outside the gene matches: 15. The germline CDR1 and CDR2 sequences are SEHNR and FQNEAQ (reference sequence). CDR3 nucleotide sequence: TGTGCCAGCAGCGGAACCGGGACAGGGGGAACCTGGGGTGAAAAACTGTTTTTT. It yields the protein CASSGTGTGGTWGEKLFF.

The genes are TRBV6-5 and TRBJ1-2; D is ambiguous. Per the germline V gene, CDR1 is MNHEY and CDR2 is SVGAGI. There are 13 residues in the CDR3. The V end was cut by 0 bases, the J end by 3 bases, with 5 bases between. For the CDR3, the DNA is TGTGCCAGCAGTTACTCGGCGGACTATGGCTACACCTTC. Its protein product is CASSYSADYGYTF.